These 16 T cell receptor beta chains share one sample of origin, sequenced in a study of OX40 agonist ivuxolimab in advanced cancers. The table came from immunoSEQ multiplex PCR; TCRdb's copy has only in-frame clones and leaves some out. This sample carries just under 20,000 clones, roughly four fifths of them seen once, and the ten largest clones take just over 3%. The specimen comprised CD4+ or CD8+ T cells sorted from blood, sampled in a trial of the OX40 agonist ivuxolimab. The receptors shown here come from an adult with an advanced solid tumor such as melanoma, head and neck, liver or kidney cancer.

The chain employs TRBV5-1 and TRBJ2-5; D tentatively reads TRBD1 or TRBD2 (6 bases each). This CDR3 comprises 18 residues. The ends were cut back, 0 bases at V and 1 base at J, with 19 bases in the middle. CDR1 and CDR2 (germline): SGHRS, YFSETQ. The CDR3 sequence is CASSLGGTRTGLQETQYF. The CDR3 DNA reads as TGCGCCAGCAGCTTGGGCGGGACACGGACGGGCCTCCAAGAGACCCAGTACTTC.

The chain uses TRBV7-2 and TRBJ2-5; D unresolved. Trimming removed 1 base at V and 4 bases at J, with 10 bases between. The CDR3 is 14 residues long. Germline V lookup: CDR1 SGHTA, CDR2 FQGNSA. This chain's CDR3 is CASSLGGVPETQYF. The CDR3 DNA reads TGTGCCAGCAGCTTAGGTGGGGTTCCAGAGACCCAGTACTTC.

This clone was seen just once. This chain connects TRBV27 to TRBJ1-1; maybe TRBD1 (5 bases). Deletions cut 6 bases from V and 4 bases from J, with 24 bases between. CDR1 is MNHEY, CDR2 SMNVEV, per germline (reference sequence). This CDR3 spans 17 amino acids. The CDR3 nucleotides are TGTGCCAGCAGACCTCCGGGACGGACCCGCGGGAGCACTGAAGCTTTCTTT. Protein product: CASRPPGRTRGSTEAFF.

This clone was observed a handful of times. The rearrangement links TRBV7-6 to TRBJ2-7; unclear D gene. The germline gives CDR1 SGHVS, CDR2 FNYEAQ. V was trimmed by 1 base and J by 6 bases, leaving 10 bases between them. This CDR3 has 13 amino acids. The CDR3, as DNA: TGTGCCAGCAGCTTAGGACGAGGTTTCGAGCAGTACTTC. Encoded protein: CASSLGRGFEQYF.

The V call is TRBV30, the J call TRBJ2-5; a weak D match, TRBD1 (5 bases). The V end was cut by 0 bases, the J end by 2 bases, with 16 bases between. Germline loops: CDR1 GTSNPN, CDR2 SVGIG (reference sequence). The CDR3 is 16 residues long. CDR3 sequence: CAWSVPVTVDQETQYF. Here the CDR3 DNA reads TGTGCCTGGAGTGTACCTGTGACAGTGGATCAAGAGACCCAGTACTTC.

The V and J genes are TRBV4-3 and TRBJ2-1; D remains unclear. CDR3 length: 15 amino acids. Germline CDR1 and CDR2: LGHNA and YSLEER. V lost 1 base to trimming and J lost 5 bases, with 12 bases between them. The CDR3 bases are TGCGCCAGCAGCCAAGTGACGAGCCCGCACAATGAGCAGTTCTTC. Translation: CASSQVTSPHNEQFF.

The J gene is TRBJ2-7, the V gene TRBV6-5; D ambiguous. This CDR3 has 14 residues. Germline V gene data show CDR1 as MNHEY and CDR2 as SVGAGI. V gave up 0 bases and J gave up 1 base, with 7 bases separating them. The CDR3 nucleotides are TGTGCCAGCAGTTACTCGTGGCAGTCCTACGAGCAGTACTTC. It is translated as CASSYSWQSYEQYF.

The chain is built from TRBV5-6 and TRBJ2-3; possibly TRBD1 or TRBD2 for D (5 bases each). Germline assignment: CDR1 SGHDT and CDR2 YYEEEE. The CDR3 is 15 residues long. V was cut by 4 bases and J by 2 bases, with 14 bases left in between. The CDR3 nucleotides read TGTGCCAGCAGCCCGGGGCTCCTGGACACAGATACGCAGTATTTT. This codes for CASSPGLLDTDTQYF.

The chain combines TRBV5-1 with TRBJ2-6; 10 bases map to TRBD1. The CDR3 length is 14 residues. With V trimmed by 4 bases and J by 8 bases, 3 bases remained unmatched. Germline values: CDR1 SGHRS, CDR2 YFSETQ. CDR3 amino acids: CASSLDRGPNVLTF. CDR3 in DNA: TGCGCCAGCAGCCTCGACAGGGGGCCCAACGTCCTGACTTTC.

V gene TRBV7-9 combines with J gene TRBJ2-7; 7 bases map to TRBD1. CDR1 and CDR2 (germline): SEHNR, FQNEAQ (reference sequence). The junction had 1 base not matched to a gene; V was cut back by 5 bases and J by 0 bases. CDR3 length: 13 residues. CDR3 nucleotide sequence: TGTGCCAGCAGCCGACAGGGCTCCTACGAGCAGTACTTC. Protein product: CASSRQGSYEQYF.

This chain joins TRBV4-1 and TRBJ2-1; 7 bases map to TRBD1. Per germline, CDR1 MGHRA and CDR2 YSYEKL. V trimming: 0 bases; J trimming: 2 bases; junction bases outside the gene matches: 4. The CDR3 length is 16 residues. In DNA form, the CDR3 reads TGCGCCAGCAGCCAAGAAGCCAGGGGGACCTACAATGAGCAGTTCTTC. This codes for CASSQEARGTYNEQFF.

The V call is TRBV1, the J call TRBJ2-1; the table calls TRBD2, which could not be checked here. TRBV1 counts as a pseudogene. The CDR3 covers 17 residues. The CDR3 sequence is CTSSSSFGREGWDEQFF. The CDR3, as DNA: TGCACCAGCAGCTCCTCCTTCGGTAGGGAGGGATGGGATGAGCAGTTCTTC.

The V call is TRBV19, the J call TRBJ1-4; D not resolved. With 10 bases removed from V and 1 base from J, the gap between germline ends came to 13 bases. CDR3 length equals 14 residues. Germline lookup yields CDR1 LNHDA and CDR2 SQIVND (reference sequence). The CDR3 nucleotides read TGTGCCACTAACCGAGCCTTAACTAATGAAAAACTGTTTTTT. Translating gives CATNRALTNEKLFF.

The rearrangement joins TRBV5-4 to TRBJ2-2, with a weak D call TRBD2 (5 bases). The germline CDR1 and CDR2 sequences are SGHNT and YYREEE (reference sequence). The CDR3 is made up of 16 amino acids. Trimming left V 4 bases short and J 6 bases short, with 19 bases between. DNA for the CDR3: TGTGCCAGCAGCGTAGCCCGGGGTAGCCCCCCCGGGGAGCTGTTTTTT. Its translation is CASSVARGSPPGELFF.

This chain uses TRBV5-1 with TRBJ2-3, with D possibly being TRBD2 (6 bases). Trimming stripped 0 bases from V and 0 bases from J, with 8 bases between. Germline V lookup: CDR1 SGHRS, CDR2 YFSETQ. This CDR3 spans 15 amino acids. As DNA, the CDR3 is TGCGCCAGCAGCTTGGTAGCGGCTAGCACAGATACGCAGTATTTT. Protein sequence: CASSLVAASTDTQYF.

This rearrangement joins TRBV7-2 to TRBJ2-5, with D maybe TRBD2 (5 bases). This CDR3 has 13 residues. Trimming took 2 bases from V and 4 from J, leaving 8 bases between them. Germline values: CDR1 SGHTA, CDR2 FQGNSA. DNA for the CDR3: TGTGCCAGCAGCTTACGTGAGGGAGAGACCCAGTACTTC. Protein sequence: CASSLREGETQYF.